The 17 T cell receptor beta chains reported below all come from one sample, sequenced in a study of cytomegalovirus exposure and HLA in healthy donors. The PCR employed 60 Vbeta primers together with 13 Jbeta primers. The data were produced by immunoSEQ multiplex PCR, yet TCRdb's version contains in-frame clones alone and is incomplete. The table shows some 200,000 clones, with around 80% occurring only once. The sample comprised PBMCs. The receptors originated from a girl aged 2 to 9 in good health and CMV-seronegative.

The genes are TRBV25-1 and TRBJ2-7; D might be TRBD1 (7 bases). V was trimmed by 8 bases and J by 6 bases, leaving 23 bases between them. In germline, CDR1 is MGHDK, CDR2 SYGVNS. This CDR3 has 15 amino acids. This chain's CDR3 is CASSPQGGGVVEQYF. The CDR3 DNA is TGTGCCAGCTCCCCTCAGGGGGGTGGTGTGGTCGAGCAGTACTTC.

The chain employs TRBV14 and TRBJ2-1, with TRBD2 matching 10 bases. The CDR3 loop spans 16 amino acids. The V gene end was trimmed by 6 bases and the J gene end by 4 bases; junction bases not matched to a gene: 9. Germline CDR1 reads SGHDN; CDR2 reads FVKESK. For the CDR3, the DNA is TGTGCCAGCAGTCGACTTACTAGCGGGATATACAATGAGCAGTTCTTC. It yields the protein CASSRLTSGIYNEQFF.

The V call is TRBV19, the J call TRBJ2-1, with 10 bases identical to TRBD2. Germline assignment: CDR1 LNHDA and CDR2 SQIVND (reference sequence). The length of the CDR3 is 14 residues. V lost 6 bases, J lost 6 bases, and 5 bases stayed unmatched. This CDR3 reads CASSSSGSINEQFF. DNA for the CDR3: TGTGCCAGTAGCTCTAGCGGGAGTATCAATGAGCAGTTCTTC.

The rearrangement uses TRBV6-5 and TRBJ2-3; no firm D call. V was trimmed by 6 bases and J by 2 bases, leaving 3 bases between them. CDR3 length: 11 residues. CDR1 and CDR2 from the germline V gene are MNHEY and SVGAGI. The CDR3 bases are TGTGCCAGCAGCCACACAGATACGCAGTATTTT. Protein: CASSHTDTQYF.

The CDR3 is CASSKLAGGEQYF. The CDR3 nucleotides read TGTGCCAGCAGTAAACTAGCGGGAGGTGAGCAGTACTTC. V and J are TRBV6-6 and TRBJ2-7, with 12 bases aligning to TRBD2. This CDR3 region has 13 residues. J was trimmed by 7 bases and V by 5 bases; bases with no gene match: 3. Germline V gene lookup returns CDR1 MNHNY and CDR2 SVGAGI (reference sequence).

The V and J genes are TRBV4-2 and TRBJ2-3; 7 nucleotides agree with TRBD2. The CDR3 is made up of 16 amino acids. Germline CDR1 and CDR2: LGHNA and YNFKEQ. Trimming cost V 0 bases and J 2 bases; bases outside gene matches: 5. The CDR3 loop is CASSQDLAAFTDTQYF. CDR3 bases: TGTGCCAGCAGCCAAGACCTAGCGGCTTTCACAGATACGCAGTATTTT.

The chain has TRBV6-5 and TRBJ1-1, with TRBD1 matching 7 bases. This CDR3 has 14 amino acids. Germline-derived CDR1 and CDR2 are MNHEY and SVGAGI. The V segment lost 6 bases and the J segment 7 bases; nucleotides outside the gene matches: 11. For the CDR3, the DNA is TGTGCCAGCAGGGAACTACAGGGGACGATTGAAGCTTTCTTT. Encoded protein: CASRELQGTIEAFF.

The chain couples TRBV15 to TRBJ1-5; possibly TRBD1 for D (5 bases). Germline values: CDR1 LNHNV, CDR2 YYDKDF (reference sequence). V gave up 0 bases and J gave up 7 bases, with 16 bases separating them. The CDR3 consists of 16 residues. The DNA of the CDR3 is TGTGCCACCAGCAGAGATATAACAGGAAGGGGACAGCCCCAGCATTTT. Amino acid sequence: CATSRDITGRGQPQHF.

The CDR3 DNA is TGCGCCAGCAGCCCGCCCGCGCTCGGACAGGCTGAGGAGCAGTACTTC. It codes for CASSPPALGQAEEQYF. The rearrangement links TRBV5-1 to TRBJ2-7; 7 bases match TRBD1. J gave up 7 bases and V 4 bases, and 17 bases lay outside the gene matches. CDR3 size: 16 residues. Germline CDR1 is SGHRS and CDR2 is YFSETQ.

CDR3 in amino acids: CASSPRRGTKETQYF. Here the CDR3 DNA reads TGTGCCAGCAGCCCACGCAGAGGGACAAAAGAGACCCAGTACTTC. The rearrangement joins TRBV7-2 to TRBJ2-5, with a tentative D call TRBD1 (6 bases). The germline gives CDR1 SGHTA, CDR2 FQGNSA. Trimming left V 5 bases short and J 3 bases short, with 16 bases between. This CDR3 comprises 15 residues.

This chain's CDR3 is CASSLARRSSGNTIYF. CDR3 coding DNA: TGTGCCAGCAGCTTAGCCCGACGGAGCTCTGGAAACACCATATATTTT. The chain uses TRBV7-8 and TRBJ1-3; no definite D call. This CDR3 has 16 residues. The germline V and J ends were trimmed by 0 bases and 0 bases, with 9 bases remaining between them. The germline V gene encodes CDR1 SGHVS and CDR2 FQNEAQ.

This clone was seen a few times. The CDR3, as DNA: TGTGCCAGCAGTGAACCGGGACTTACCTATGGCTACACCTTC. As protein: CASSEPGLTYGYTF. The chain carries TRBV6-4 and TRBJ1-2; D may be TRBD1 (5 bases). Per the germline V gene, CDR1 is MRHNA and CDR2 is SNTAGT. The CDR3 contains 14 residues. Trimming removed 3 bases from V and 4 bases from J, with 12 bases in between.

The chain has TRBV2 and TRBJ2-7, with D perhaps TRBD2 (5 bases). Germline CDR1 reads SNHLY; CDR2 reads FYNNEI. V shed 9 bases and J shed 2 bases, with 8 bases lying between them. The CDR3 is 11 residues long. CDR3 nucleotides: TGTGCCAGTGGAGGCGCCTACGAGCAGTACTTC. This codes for CASGGAYEQYF.

This chain's CDR3 is CASSPGQYYEQYF. CDR3 sequence (DNA): TGTGCCAGTAGTCCGGGACAGTACTACGAGCAGTACTTC. The rearrangement joins TRBV19 to TRBJ2-7; 7 nucleotides align to TRBD1. After removal of 5 bases from V and 3 bases from J, the junction contained 4 bases not matched to a gene. From germline, CDR1 is LNHDA and CDR2 SQIVND (reference sequence). The CDR3 sequence is 13 residues long.

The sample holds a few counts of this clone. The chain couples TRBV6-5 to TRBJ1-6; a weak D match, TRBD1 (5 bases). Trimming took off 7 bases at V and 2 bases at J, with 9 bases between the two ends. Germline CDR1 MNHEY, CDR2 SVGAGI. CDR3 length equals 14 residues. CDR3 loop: CASTSTAYNSPLHF. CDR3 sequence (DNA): TGTGCCAGCACCTCGACAGCCTATAATTCACCCCTCCACTTT.

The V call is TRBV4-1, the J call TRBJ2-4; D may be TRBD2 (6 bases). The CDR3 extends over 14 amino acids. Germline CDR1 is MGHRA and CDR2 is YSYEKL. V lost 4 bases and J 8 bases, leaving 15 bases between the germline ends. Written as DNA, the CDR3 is TGCGCCAGCAGCCCCTCAGTGGGGGGACACATTCAGTACTTC. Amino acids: CASSPSVGGHIQYF.

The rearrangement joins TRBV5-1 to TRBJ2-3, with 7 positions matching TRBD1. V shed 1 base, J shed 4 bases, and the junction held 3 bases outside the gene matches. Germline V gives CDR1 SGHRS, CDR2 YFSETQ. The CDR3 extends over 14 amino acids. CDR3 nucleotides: TGCGCCAGCAGCTTGCGGCAGGGGGCAGATACGCAGTATTTT. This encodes CASSLRQGADTQYF.